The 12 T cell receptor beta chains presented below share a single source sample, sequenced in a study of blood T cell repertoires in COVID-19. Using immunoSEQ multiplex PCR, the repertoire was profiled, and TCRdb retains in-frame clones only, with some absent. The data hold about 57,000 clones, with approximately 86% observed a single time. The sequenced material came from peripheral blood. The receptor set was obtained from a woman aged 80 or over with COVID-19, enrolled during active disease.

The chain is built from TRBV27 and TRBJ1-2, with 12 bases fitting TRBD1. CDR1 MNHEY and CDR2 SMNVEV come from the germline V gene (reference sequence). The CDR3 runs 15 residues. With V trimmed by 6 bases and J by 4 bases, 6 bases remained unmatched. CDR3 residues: CASSGDRGLSYGYTF. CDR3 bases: TGTGCCAGCAGCGGGGACAGGGGGCTGAGCTATGGCTACACCTTC.

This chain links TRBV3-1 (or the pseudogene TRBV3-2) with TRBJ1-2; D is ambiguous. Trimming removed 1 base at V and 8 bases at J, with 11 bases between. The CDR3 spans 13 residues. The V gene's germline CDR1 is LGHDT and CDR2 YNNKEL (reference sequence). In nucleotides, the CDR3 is TGTGCCAGCAGCCAAGGGCAGGCTGCGGGCTACACCTTC. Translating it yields CASSQGQAAGYTF.

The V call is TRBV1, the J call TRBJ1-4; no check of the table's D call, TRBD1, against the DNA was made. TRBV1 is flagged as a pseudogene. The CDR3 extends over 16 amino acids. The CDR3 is CTSSQKRAGANEKLFF. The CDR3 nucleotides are TGCACCAGCAGCCAGAAGAGGGCAGGGGCTAATGAAAAACTGTTTTTT.

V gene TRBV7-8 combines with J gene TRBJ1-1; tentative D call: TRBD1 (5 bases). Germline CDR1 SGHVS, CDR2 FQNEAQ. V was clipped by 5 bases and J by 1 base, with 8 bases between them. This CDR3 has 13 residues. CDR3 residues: CASSPTGNTEAFF. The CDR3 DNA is TGTGCCAGCAGCCCCACAGGGAACACTGAAGCTTTCTTT.

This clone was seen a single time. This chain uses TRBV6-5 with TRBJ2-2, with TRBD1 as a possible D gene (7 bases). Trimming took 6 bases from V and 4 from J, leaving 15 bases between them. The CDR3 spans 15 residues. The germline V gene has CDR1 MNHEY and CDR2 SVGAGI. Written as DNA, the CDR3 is TGTGCCAGCAGCTCCAACAGGGGAGGCACCGGGGAGCTGTTTTTT. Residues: CASSSNRGGTGELFF.

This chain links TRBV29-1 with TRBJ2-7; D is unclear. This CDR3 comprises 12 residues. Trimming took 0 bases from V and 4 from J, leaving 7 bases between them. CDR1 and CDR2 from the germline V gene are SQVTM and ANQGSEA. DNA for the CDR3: TGCAGCGTTGAAGATCCCGGGTACGAGCAGTACTTC. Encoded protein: CSVEDPGYEQYF.

The CDR3 nucleotides are TGTGCCAGCAGCCGGGGACTCTCCTACGAGCAGTACTTC. It codes for CASSRGLSYEQYF. The chain combines TRBV14 with TRBJ2-7; maybe TRBD2 (6 bases). The CDR3 covers 13 residues. The germline V and J ends were trimmed by 4 bases and 0 bases, with 7 bases remaining between them. Germline CDR1 SGHDN, CDR2 FVKESK.

The CDR3 reads CATSRESGNTEAFF. The CDR3 nucleotides are TGTGCCACCAGCAGAGAAAGCGGGAACACTGAAGCTTTCTTT. The V and J genes are TRBV15 and TRBJ1-1; D ambiguous. Germline V CDR1 and CDR2: LNHNV, YYDKDF (reference sequence). V was clipped by 0 bases and J by 1 base, with 6 bases between them. CDR3 length equals 14 residues.

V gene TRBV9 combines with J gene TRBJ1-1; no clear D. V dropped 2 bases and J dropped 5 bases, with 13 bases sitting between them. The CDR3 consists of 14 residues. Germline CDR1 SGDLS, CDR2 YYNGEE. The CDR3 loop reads CASSVFSGGTEAFF. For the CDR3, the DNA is TGTGCCAGCAGCGTGTTTAGTGGAGGGACTGAAGCTTTCTTT.

Written as DNA, the CDR3 is TGTGCCAGCTCGTCTCTTAGCGGGGGGTCTGGGAATGAGCAGTTCTTC. Protein sequence: CASSSLSGGSGNEQFF. V is TRBV18 and J is TRBJ2-1; 10 bases are shared with TRBD2. The CDR3 spans 16 residues. J was trimmed by 7 bases and V by 6 bases; bases with no gene match: 12. Germline V gene lookup returns CDR1 KGHSH and CDR2 LQKENI.

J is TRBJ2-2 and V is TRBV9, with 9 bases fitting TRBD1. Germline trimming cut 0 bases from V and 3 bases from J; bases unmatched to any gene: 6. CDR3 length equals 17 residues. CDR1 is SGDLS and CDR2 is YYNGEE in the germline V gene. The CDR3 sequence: CASSVGGTGGYTGELFF. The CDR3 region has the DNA TGTGCCAGCAGCGTAGGGGGCACAGGGGGCTACACCGGGGAGCTGTTTTTT.

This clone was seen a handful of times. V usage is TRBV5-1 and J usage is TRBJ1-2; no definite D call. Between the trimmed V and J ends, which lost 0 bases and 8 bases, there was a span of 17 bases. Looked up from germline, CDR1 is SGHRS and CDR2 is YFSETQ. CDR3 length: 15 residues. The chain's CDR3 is CASSLASTQNGGYTF. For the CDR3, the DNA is TGCGCCAGCAGCTTGGCTTCCACCCAGAATGGCGGCTACACCTTC.